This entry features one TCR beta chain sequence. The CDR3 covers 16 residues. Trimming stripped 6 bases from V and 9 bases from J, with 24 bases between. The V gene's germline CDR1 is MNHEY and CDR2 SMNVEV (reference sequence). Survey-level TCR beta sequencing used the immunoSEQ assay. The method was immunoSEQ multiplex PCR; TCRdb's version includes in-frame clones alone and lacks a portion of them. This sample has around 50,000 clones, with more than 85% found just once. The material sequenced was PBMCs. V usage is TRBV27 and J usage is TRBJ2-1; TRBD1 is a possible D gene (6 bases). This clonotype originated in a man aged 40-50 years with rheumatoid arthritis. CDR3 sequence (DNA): TGTGCCAGCAGAACAGGGTTACGGACCGCCGCATCTGAGCAGTTCTTC. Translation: CASRTGLRTAASEQFF.